This T cell receptor (beta chain) was profiled in a study of beta chain features in type 1 diabetes. Germline V lookup: CDR1 SGHAT, CDR2 FQNNGV. V dropped 4 bases and J dropped 3 bases, with 25 bases sitting between them. The CDR3 loop spans 19 amino acids. Expressed TCRB transcripts were sequenced, since all the RNA that had been isolated was reverse transcribed. Assay: immunoSEQ multiplex PCR; the TCRdb copy retains only in-frame clones and omits some. The sample contains 130,000 to 150,000 clones, 9.2% of which appear only once. Markers CD45RO/CCR7/CD25/CD127/CD95/CD27 served to sort CD4+ naive, central memory, regulatory and stem cell-like memory cells. Study-level results: Patients and controls would be equally affected if PCR favored shorter templates. Sequencing used cDNA, and cells with high TCR expression could therefore be over-represented.

This clone was seen more than once but under ten times. No antigen is known for it. This sequence joins TRBV11-2 and TRBJ1-5, with TRBD1 as a possible D gene (6 bases). Source material: central memory CD4+ T cells from blood. The receptor comes from a young man in good health. DNA for the CDR3: TGTGCCAGCAGCTCGGCCCGGGACACGGACGGGATTATCAATCAGCCCCAGCATTTT. Encoded protein: CASSSARDTDGIINQPQHF.